The 20 T cell receptor beta chains given below trace back to one sample, sequenced in a study of CXCR3-negative and CXCR3-positive naive CD8 T cells. TRB cDNA was prepared as libraries by UMI-labeled 5' RACE. No DNA is given; TCRdb re-called the 5' RACE reads and lists each CDR3 protein once. The sample includes 69,000 or so distinct CDR3 sequences. The sample was naive CXCR3- CD8+ T cells from blood. Subset here: CD45RO-CCR7+CD27+CD95- naive CD8+ T cells lacking CXCR3 (TNR3-). These receptors all stem from a human donor in good health. Some clones in this sample may be carry-over from other donors' samples.

The V gene is TRBV19, the J gene TRBJ1-1. The length of the CDR3 is 13 residues. In germline, CDR1 is LNHDA, CDR2 SQIVND (reference sequence). This CDR3 is CASSNSRFTEAFF.

The chain carries TRBV14 and TRBJ2-2; TCRdb lists TRBD1, though no DNA is available to test this call. The CDR3 is 16 residues long. Germline assignment: CDR1 SGHDN and CDR2 FVKESK. Here the CDR3 reads CASSQFDRANTGELFF.

The chain has TRBV29-1 and TRBJ2-2; TCRdb's D call of TRBD1 is untestable without DNA. Looked up from germline, CDR1 is SQVTM and CDR2 is ANQGSEA. This CDR3 is 16 amino acids long. CDR3 sequence: CSVEDYGTEDTGELFF.

The chain is built from TRBV19 and TRBJ2-1. Looked up from germline, CDR1 is LNHDA and CDR2 is SQIVND (reference sequence). CDR3 size: 15 residues. CDR3 amino acids: CASSIGGTNYNEQFF.

V usage is TRBV29-1 and J usage is TRBJ2-1; TCRdb indicates TRBD2, and absent DNA this call remains unverified. The germline V gene encodes CDR1 SQVTM and CDR2 ANQGSEA. The CDR3 spans 15 residues. The CDR3 reads CSVAGAGSSYNEQFF.

The chain employs TRBV29-1 and TRBJ2-3; TCRdb returns TRBD1, unconfirmable since there is no DNA. In germline, CDR1 is SQVTM, CDR2 ANQGSEA. The CDR3 spans 15 residues. Here the CDR3 reads CSVGTGGGSTDTQYF.

The genes are TRBV28 and TRBJ2-5; the TRBD1 assignment by TCRdb is unverifiable without DNA. The CDR3 sequence is 14 residues long. CDR1 and CDR2 from the germline V gene are MDHEN and SYDVKM. CDR3 sequence reads: CASSFDRVVETQYF.

The chain couples TRBV12-3 or TRBV12-4 to TRBJ2-5; TCRdb names TRBD1, which stays unverified in the absence of DNA. This CDR3 region has 13 residues. CDR3 sequence reads: CASRYGGIETQYF.

This chain uses TRBV24-1 with TRBJ1-2; TCRdb selects TRBD1, and the lack of DNA leaves this call unchecked. This CDR3 has 14 residues. CDR1 is KGHDR and CDR2 is SFDVKD in the germline V gene. The CDR3 spells CATSDQGFGYGYTF.

J is TRBJ2-7 and V is TRBV24-1; the D gene TCRdb calls, TRBD1, cannot be checked with no DNA. From germline, CDR1 is KGHDR and CDR2 SFDVKD. The CDR3 runs 13 residues. CDR3 amino acids: CATRQGSSHEQYF.

The chain employs TRBV13 and TRBJ2-3; absent DNA, TCRdb's TRBD2 call cannot be checked. The CDR3 extends over 15 amino acids. Germline V gene data show CDR1 as PRHDT and CDR2 as FYEKMQ (reference sequence). CDR3: CASSGSGGDTDTQYF.

This chain uses TRBV5-5 with TRBJ1-1. The CDR3 runs to 17 residues. Germline CDR1 and CDR2: SGHKS and YYEKEE (reference sequence). The CDR3 region is CASSLSDRVYRNTEAFF.

The V and J genes are TRBV6-6 and TRBJ2-1; TCRdb lists TRBD2, though no DNA is available to test this call. The CDR3 contains 23 residues. The germline V gene has CDR1 MNHNY and CDR2 SVGAGI (reference sequence). The CDR3 reads CASSHPVTTGTSGSKSSYNEQFF.

The CDR3 sequence: CASSLQGLMDTQYF. The chain couples TRBV5-5 to TRBJ2-3; lacking DNA, the TRBD1 call made by TCRdb goes unchecked. Looked up from germline, CDR1 is SGHKS and CDR2 is YYEKEE (reference sequence). This CDR3 has 14 amino acids.

The chain carries TRBV28 and TRBJ1-1. The germline V gene has CDR1 MDHEN and CDR2 SYDVKM. This CDR3 is 12 amino acids long. The CDR3 reads CASSLNNREAFF.

The rearrangement uses TRBV5-4 and TRBJ2-2. The germline V gene encodes CDR1 SGHNT and CDR2 YYREEE (reference sequence). The CDR3 covers 13 residues. This CDR3 reads CASSFWNTGELFF.

The chain carries TRBV2 and TRBJ2-5; without DNA, the TCRdb call of TRBD1 cannot be checked. Germline V gives CDR1 SNHLY, CDR2 FYNNEI. The CDR3 runs 15 residues. The CDR3 protein is CASSTGTAYQETQYF.

This chain links TRBV27 with TRBJ2-7; as DNA is missing, the TRBD2 call by TCRdb cannot be tested. The CDR3 length is 14 residues. CDR1 is MNHEY and CDR2 is SMNVEV in the germline V gene (reference sequence). CDR3: CASSPQTSPYEQYF.

The chain couples TRBV2 to TRBJ2-1; TCRdb's assignment of TRBD1 cannot be checked, as there is no DNA. The CDR3 spans 15 residues. Germline V gene sequence: CDR1 SNHLY, CDR2 FYNNEI. The CDR3 region is CASTYGTQLMDEQFF. The variable domain in full, with the rest retrieved from reference TRBV2 and TRBJ2-1, is EPEVTQTPSHQVTQMGQEVILRCVPISNHLYFYWYRQILGQKVEFLVSFYNNEISEKSEIFDDQFSVERPDGSNFTLKIRSTKLEDSAMYFCASTYGTQLMDEQFFGPGTRLTVL.

The CDR3: CASSFGLSTYEQYF. This rearrangement joins TRBV27 to TRBJ2-7. The germline gives CDR1 MNHEY, CDR2 SMNVEV (reference sequence). The CDR3 has 14 residues.